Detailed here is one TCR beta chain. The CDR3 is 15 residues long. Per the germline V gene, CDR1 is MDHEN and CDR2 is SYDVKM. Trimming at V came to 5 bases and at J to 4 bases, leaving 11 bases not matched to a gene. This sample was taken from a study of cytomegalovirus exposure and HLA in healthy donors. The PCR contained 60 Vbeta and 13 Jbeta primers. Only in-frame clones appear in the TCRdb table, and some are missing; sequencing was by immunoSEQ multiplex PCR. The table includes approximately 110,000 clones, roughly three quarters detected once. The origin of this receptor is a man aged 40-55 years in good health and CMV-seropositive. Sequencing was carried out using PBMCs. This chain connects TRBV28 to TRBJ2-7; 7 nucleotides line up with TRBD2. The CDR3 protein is CASSDVGLGEYEQYF. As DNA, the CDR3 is TGTGCCAGCAGTGACGTCGGACTAGGGGAATACGAGCAGTACTTC.